The 20 T cell receptor beta chains given below trace back to one sample, sequenced in a study of OX40 agonist ivuxolimab in advanced cancers. Sequenced by immunoSEQ multiplex PCR; TCRdb stores in-frame clones only, minus some. The sample yields around 45,000 clones, around 88% seen once. Sequenced here: CD4+ or CD8+ T cells sorted from blood, sampled in a trial of the OX40 agonist ivuxolimab. The receptors originated from an adult with an advanced solid tumor such as melanoma, head and neck, liver or kidney cancer.

The chain joins TRBV7-9 to TRBJ2-1; TRBD1 aligns across 8 bases. CDR1 and CDR2 from the germline V gene are SEHNR and FQNEAQ (reference sequence). The CDR3 contains 17 residues. J gave up 8 bases and V 4 bases, and 16 bases lay outside the gene matches. CDR3 in DNA: TGTGCCAGCAGCTCCGGAGTTGGACAGGGCAAAGACTATGAGCAGTTCTTC. Protein product: CASSSGVGQGKDYEQFF. The full variable domain, completed using reference TRBV7-9 and TRBJ2-1, is DTGVSQNPRHKITKRGQNVTFRCDPISEHNRLYWYRQTLGQGPEFLTYFQNEAQLEKSRLLSDRFSAERPKGSFSTLEIQRTEQGDSAMYLCASSSGVGQGKDYEQFFGPGTRLTVL.

V is TRBV25-1 and J is TRBJ2-7, with 11 bases fitting TRBD2. V lost 4 bases to trimming and J lost 4 bases; unmatched junction nucleotides: 12. Germline assignment: CDR1 MGHDK and CDR2 SYGVNS. The CDR3 is 17 residues long. CDR3 bases: TGTGCCAGCAGTGGACTTAGGACCGGGACTAGCGGATACGAGCAGTACTTC. Translation: CASSGLRTGTSGYEQYF.

The chain has TRBV11-2 and TRBJ1-6; D unclear. The germline V gene encodes CDR1 SGHAT and CDR2 FQNNGV. Trimming cost V 5 bases and J 11 bases, with 10 bases left between them. The CDR3 has 12 amino acids. The CDR3 DNA is TGTGCCAGCAGCGTCCGGGAAGCACCCCTCCACTTT. Encoded protein: CASSVREAPLHF.

The rearrangement joins TRBV27 to TRBJ1-4; D remains unclear. The V end lost 8 bases, the J end lost 8 bases, and 9 bases lay between the germline ends. Germline CDR1 reads MNHEY; CDR2 reads SMNVEV (reference sequence). CDR3 length: 11 amino acids. As DNA, the CDR3 is TGTGCCAGCCCCCGCGGGGAAAAACTGTTTTTT. It encodes CASPRGEKLFF. The full variable domain, its missing parts supplied by reference TRBV27 and TRBJ1-4, is EAQVTQNPRYLITVTGKKLTVTCSQNMNHEYMSWYRQDPGLGLRQIYYSMNVEVTDKGDVPEGYKVSRKEKRNFPLILESPSPNQTSLYFCASPRGEKLFFGSGTQLSVL.

This CDR3 reads CASSLRGEETQYF. Here the CDR3 DNA reads TGTGCCAGCAGCTTGAGGGGGGAAGAGACCCAGTACTTC. This chain joins TRBV7-8 and TRBJ2-5; D might be TRBD1 or TRBD2, each matching 6 bases. The CDR3 consists of 13 residues. V shed 3 bases and J shed 3 bases, with 8 bases lying between them. Germline V gene sequence: CDR1 SGHVS, CDR2 FQNEAQ.

The CDR3 loop reads CASSQQAGATYEQYF. CDR3 in DNA: TGCGCCAGCAGCCAGCAAGCGGGCGCGACCTACGAGCAGTACTTC. J is TRBJ2-7 and V is TRBV4-1; tentatively, D is TRBD2 (6 bases). Germline CDR1 is MGHRA and CDR2 is YSYEKL. Deletions cut 3 bases from V and 2 bases from J, with 14 bases between. The CDR3 extends over 15 amino acids.

In regard to this clone: A read error may produce the germline difference seen at one junction end. V gene TRBV19 combines with J gene TRBJ2-3, with 7 bases fitting TRBD1. Germline-derived CDR1 and CDR2 are LNHDA and SQIVND (reference sequence). CDR3 length: 15 amino acids. CDR3 DNA sequence: TGTGCCAGTAGTTTAGACAGGGACGGCACAGATACGCAGTATTTT. It encodes CASSLDRDGTDTQYF.

This clone was counted at least ten times. J is TRBJ2-2 and V is TRBV5-4, with a weak D call TRBD2 (6 bases). The CDR3 length is 16 residues. Germline V gives CDR1 SGHNT, CDR2 YYREEE (reference sequence). V shed 4 bases and J shed 4 bases, with 17 bases lying between them. Here the CDR3 DNA reads TGTGCCAGCAGCGCCAACGATTGGGGAGGCACCGGGGAGCTGTTTTTT. It codes for CASSANDWGGTGELFF.

V and J are TRBV7-7 and TRBJ2-2; TRBD2 might be the D (5 bases). There are 15 residues in the CDR3. CDR1 SSHAT and CDR2 FNYEAQ come from the germline V gene (reference sequence). V lost 2 bases and J lost 4, with 11 bases in between. The CDR3 DNA sequence: TGTGCCAGCAGCTTAAATACTAGAGGCACCGGGGAGCTGTTTTTT. Residues: CASSLNTRGTGELFF.

CDR3 bases: TGCGCCAGCAGCTTGGCCGGGACAGGGAGGTCACCCCTCCACTTT. Its protein is CASSLAGTGRSPLHF. This chain connects TRBV5-1 to TRBJ1-6; 9 nucleotides agree with TRBD1. CDR1 is SGHRS and CDR2 is YFSETQ in the germline V gene. With 0 bases clipped from V and 10 bases from J, the junction kept 5 bases outside the gene matches. The CDR3 has 15 amino acids.

The chain carries TRBV28 and TRBJ2-2; no clear D gene. The V and J ends lost 2 bases and 5 bases respectively, with 3 bases between them. Germline assignment: CDR1 MDHEN and CDR2 SYDVKM. The CDR3 contains 12 residues. CDR3 region: CASSLVTGELFF. CDR3 nucleotides: TGTGCCAGCAGTTTAGTGACCGGGGAGCTGTTTTTT.

The V and J genes are TRBV19 and TRBJ1-6, with D uncertain. CDR3 length: 14 residues. Germline V lookup: CDR1 LNHDA, CDR2 SQIVND (reference sequence). Trimming took off 9 bases at V and 3 bases at J, with 12 bases between the two ends. The CDR3 DNA reads TGTGCCAGCAAGAGTCTCCTCTATAATTCACCCCTCCACTTT. This codes for CASKSLLYNSPLHF. Supplemented by reference TRBV19 and TRBJ1-6, the full variable domain reads DGGITQSPKYLFRKEGQNVTLSCEQNLNHDAMYWYRQDPGQGLRLIYYSQIVNDFQKGDIAEGYSVSREKKESFPLTVTSAQKNPTAFYLCASKSLLYNSPLHFGNGTRLTVT.

In this sample, this clone turned up once. V usage is TRBV15 and J usage is TRBJ2-7, with 7 bases identical to TRBD2. V was clipped by 1 base and J by 7 bases; unmatched bases: 10. CDR3 size: 15 residues. CDR1 LNHNV and CDR2 YYDKDF come from the germline V gene (reference sequence). The CDR3 sequence is CATSRGLAVSREQYF. Here the CDR3 DNA reads TGTGCCACCAGCAGAGGGCTAGCGGTCTCTAGGGAGCAGTACTTC.

This chain joins TRBV7-2 and TRBJ2-3; D is unclear. V shed 3 bases and J shed 2 bases, with 0 bases lying between them. Germline V gives CDR1 SGHTA, CDR2 FQGNSA. CDR3 size: 11 residues. CDR3 residues: CASSFTDTQYF. The CDR3 nucleotides read TGTGCCAGCAGCTTCACAGATACGCAGTATTTT.

This clone was counted once. The V call is TRBV11-2, the J call TRBJ2-1, with D perhaps assigned TRBD1 or TRBD2 (5 bases each). This CDR3 spans 12 amino acids. The germline V and J ends were trimmed by 1 base and 9 bases, with 7 bases remaining between them. Per germline, CDR1 SGHAT and CDR2 FQNNGV. For the CDR3, the DNA is TGTGCCAGCAGCTTAGTTGGGGGTGAGCAGTTCTTC. Translated, it gives CASSLVGGEQFF.

This chain uses TRBV2 with TRBJ2-1; 11 bases are shared with TRBD2. CDR3 size: 14 residues. Trimming took 9 bases from V and 1 from J; bases not matched to a gene: 2. The germline CDR1 and CDR2 sequences are SNHLY and FYNNEI. Here the CDR3 DNA reads TGTGCCAGGGGACTAGCGGTTTCCTACAATGAGCAGTTCTTC. It specifies CARGLAVSYNEQFF.

The chain recombines TRBV5-6 with TRBJ2-3, with a tentative D call TRBD2 (6 bases). Looked up from germline, CDR1 is SGHDT and CDR2 is YYEEEE. V was shortened by 5 bases and J by 6 bases, with 10 bases between the two germline ends. CDR3 length: 12 residues. DNA of the CDR3: TGTGCCAGCAGTCTTGGGGGGGATACGCAGTATTTT. This sequence encodes CASSLGGDTQYF.

The chain joins TRBV2 to TRBJ2-3; possibly TRBD1 or TRBD2 for D (6 bases each). Germline V gives CDR1 SNHLY, CDR2 FYNNEI. CDR3 length: 14 residues. Trimming left V 4 bases short and J 5 bases short, with 13 bases between. The CDR3 DNA reads as TGTGCCAGCAGTGTGCTGGGGGGCCAAGATACGCAGTATTTT. This encodes CASSVLGGQDTQYF.

This clone has a single count. The V and J genes are TRBV18 and TRBJ2-4; 7 bases fit TRBD1. J was trimmed by 1 base and V by 3 bases; bases with no gene match: 3. The CDR3 is made up of 15 amino acids. Germline CDR1 is KGHSH and CDR2 is LQKENI. The CDR3 sequence: CASSPGTDAKNIQYF. CDR3 DNA sequence: TGTGCCAGCTCACCTGGGACAGATGCCAAAAACATTCAGTACTTC.

This clone was seen a single time. V is TRBV2 and J is TRBJ1-5; possible D gene TRBD1, 6 bases. The length of the CDR3 is 13 residues. CDR1 is SNHLY and CDR2 is FYNNEI in the germline V gene. V shed 6 bases and J shed 3 bases, with 9 bases lying between them. As DNA, the CDR3 is TGTGCCAGCAGAGGGGGGTTCAATCAGCCCCAGCATTTT. Its translation: CASRGGFNQPQHF.